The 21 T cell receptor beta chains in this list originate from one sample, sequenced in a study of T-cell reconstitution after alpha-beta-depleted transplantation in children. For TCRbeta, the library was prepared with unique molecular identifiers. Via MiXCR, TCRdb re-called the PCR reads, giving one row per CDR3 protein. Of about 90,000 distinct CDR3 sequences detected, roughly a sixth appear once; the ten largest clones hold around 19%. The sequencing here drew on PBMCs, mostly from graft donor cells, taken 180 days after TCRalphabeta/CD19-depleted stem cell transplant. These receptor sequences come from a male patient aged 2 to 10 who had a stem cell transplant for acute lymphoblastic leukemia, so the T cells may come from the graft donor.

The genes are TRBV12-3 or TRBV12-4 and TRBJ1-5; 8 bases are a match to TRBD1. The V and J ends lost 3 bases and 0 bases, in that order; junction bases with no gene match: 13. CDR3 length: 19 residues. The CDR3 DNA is TGTGCCAGCAGTTTGAGTGGCAGGGGGCTACCATTTAGCAATCAGCCCCAGCATTTT. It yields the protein CASSLSGRGLPFSNQPQHF.

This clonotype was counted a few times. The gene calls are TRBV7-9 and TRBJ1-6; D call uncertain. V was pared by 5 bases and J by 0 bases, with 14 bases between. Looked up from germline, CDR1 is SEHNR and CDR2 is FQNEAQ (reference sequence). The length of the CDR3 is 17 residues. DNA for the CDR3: TGTGCCAGCAGCCCCCCCCCAGGTAGCTCCTATAATTCACCCCTCCACTTT. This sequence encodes CASSPPPGSSYNSPLHF. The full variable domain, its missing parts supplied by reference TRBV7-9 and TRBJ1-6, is DTGVSQNPRHKITKRGQNVTFRCDPISEHNRLYWYRQTLGQGPEFLTYFQNEAQLEKSRLLSDRFSAERPKGSFSTLEIQRTEQGDSAMYLCASSPPPGSSYNSPLHFGNGTRLTVT.

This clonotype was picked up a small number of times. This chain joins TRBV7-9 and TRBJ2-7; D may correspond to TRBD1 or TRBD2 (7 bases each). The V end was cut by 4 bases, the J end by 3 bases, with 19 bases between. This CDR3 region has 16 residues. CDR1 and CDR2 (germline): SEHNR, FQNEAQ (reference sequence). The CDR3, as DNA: TGTGCCAGCAGCTCCATAGGGGGGGGACAGAGCTACGAGCAGTACTTC. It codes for CASSSIGGGQSYEQYF. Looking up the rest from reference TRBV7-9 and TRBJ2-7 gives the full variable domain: DTGVSQNPRHKITKRGQNVTFRCDPISEHNRLYWYRQTLGQGPEFLTYFQNEAQLEKSRLLSDRFSAERPKGSFSTLEIQRTEQGDSAMYLCASSSIGGGQSYEQYFGPGTRLTVT.

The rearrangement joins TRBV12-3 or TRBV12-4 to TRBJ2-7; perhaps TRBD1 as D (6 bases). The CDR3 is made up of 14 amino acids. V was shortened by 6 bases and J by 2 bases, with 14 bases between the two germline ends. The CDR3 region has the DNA TGTGCCAGCAGCCCCAGACAGGTTACCTACGAGCAGTACTTC. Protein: CASSPRQVTYEQYF.

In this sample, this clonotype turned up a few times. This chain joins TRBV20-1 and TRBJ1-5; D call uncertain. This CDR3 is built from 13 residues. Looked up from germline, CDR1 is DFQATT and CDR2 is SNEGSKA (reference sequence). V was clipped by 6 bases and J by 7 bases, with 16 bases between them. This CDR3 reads CSAAGSLSQPQHF. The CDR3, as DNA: TGCAGTGCGGCCGGGTCATTATCACAGCCCCAGCATTTT.

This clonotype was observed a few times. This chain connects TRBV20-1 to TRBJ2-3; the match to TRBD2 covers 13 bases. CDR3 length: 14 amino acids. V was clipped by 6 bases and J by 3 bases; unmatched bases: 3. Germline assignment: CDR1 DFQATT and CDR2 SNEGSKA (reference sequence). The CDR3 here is CSALGLAGTDTQYF. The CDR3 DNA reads TGCAGTGCCCTGGGACTAGCGGGGACAGATACGCAGTATTTT.

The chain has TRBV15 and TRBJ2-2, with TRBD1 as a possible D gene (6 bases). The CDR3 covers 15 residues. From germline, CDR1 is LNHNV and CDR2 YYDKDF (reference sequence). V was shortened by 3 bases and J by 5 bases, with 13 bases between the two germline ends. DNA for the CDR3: TGTGCCACCAGCAGGGAACAGGGACAAACCGGGGAGCTGTTTTTT. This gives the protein CATSREQGQTGELFF.

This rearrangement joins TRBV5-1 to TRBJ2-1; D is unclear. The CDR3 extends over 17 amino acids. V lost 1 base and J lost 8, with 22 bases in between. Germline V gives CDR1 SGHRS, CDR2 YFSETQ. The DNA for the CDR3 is TGCGCCAGCAGCTTGACGCTCGAGGTTAGGCGGCGATATGAGCAGTTCTTC. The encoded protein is CASSLTLEVRRRYEQFF.

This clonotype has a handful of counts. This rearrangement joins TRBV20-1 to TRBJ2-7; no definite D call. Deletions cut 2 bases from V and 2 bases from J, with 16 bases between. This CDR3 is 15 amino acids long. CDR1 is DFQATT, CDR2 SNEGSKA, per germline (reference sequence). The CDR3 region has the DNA TGCAGTGCTAGATCATTAGGAGACGTACCCTACGAGCAGTACTTC. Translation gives CSARSLGDVPYEQYF.

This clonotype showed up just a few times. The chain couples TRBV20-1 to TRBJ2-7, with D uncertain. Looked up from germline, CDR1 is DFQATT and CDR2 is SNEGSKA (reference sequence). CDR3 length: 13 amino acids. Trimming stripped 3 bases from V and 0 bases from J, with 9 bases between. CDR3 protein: CSASQSSSYEQYF. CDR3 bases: TGCAGTGCTAGCCAGAGTAGCTCCTACGAGCAGTACTTC.

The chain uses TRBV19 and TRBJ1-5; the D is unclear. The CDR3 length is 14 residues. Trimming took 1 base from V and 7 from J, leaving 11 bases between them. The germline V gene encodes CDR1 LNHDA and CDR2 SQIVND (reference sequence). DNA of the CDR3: TGTGCCAGTAGTATAGGTGGCTGGCACCAGCCCCAGCATTTT. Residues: CASSIGGWHQPQHF.

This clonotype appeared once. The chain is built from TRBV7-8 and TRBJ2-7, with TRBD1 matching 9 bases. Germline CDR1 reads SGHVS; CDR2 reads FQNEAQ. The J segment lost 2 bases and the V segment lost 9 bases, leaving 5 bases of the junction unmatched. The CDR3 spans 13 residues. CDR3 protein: CASRGTGTYEQYF. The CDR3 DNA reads TGTGCCAGTAGGGGGACAGGGACCTACGAGCAGTACTTC.

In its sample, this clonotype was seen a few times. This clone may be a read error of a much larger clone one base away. This CDR3 reads CASSLDRGNEQFF. The DNA for the CDR3 is TGTGCCAGCAGCTTAGACAGGGGCAATGAGCAGTTCTTC. J is TRBJ2-1 and V is TRBV7-7, with 7 bases that match TRBD1. The junction had 0 bases not matched to a gene; V was cut back by 1 base and J by 6 bases. Germline V gives CDR1 SSHAT, CDR2 FNYEAQ (reference sequence). CDR3 length equals 13 residues.

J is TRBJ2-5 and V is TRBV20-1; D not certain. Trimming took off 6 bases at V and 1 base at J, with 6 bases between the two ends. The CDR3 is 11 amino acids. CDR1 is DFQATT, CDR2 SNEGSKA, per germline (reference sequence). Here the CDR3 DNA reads TGCAGTGCCCGGAGCCAAGAGACCCAGTACTTC. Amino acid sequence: CSARSQETQYF.

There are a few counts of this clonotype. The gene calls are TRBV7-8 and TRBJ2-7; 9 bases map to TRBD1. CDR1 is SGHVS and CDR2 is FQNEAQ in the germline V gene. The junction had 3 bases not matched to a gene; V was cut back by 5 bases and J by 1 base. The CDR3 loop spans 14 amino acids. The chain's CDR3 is CASSAGTGSYEQYF. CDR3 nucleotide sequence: TGTGCCAGCAGCGCCGGGACAGGGTCCTACGAGCAGTACTTC.

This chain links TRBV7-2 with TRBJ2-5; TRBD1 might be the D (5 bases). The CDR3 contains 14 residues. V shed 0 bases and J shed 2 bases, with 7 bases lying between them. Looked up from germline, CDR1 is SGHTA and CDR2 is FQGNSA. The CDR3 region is CASSLARQQETQYF. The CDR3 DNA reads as TGTGCCAGCAGCTTAGCGCGACAGCAAGAGACCCAGTACTTC.

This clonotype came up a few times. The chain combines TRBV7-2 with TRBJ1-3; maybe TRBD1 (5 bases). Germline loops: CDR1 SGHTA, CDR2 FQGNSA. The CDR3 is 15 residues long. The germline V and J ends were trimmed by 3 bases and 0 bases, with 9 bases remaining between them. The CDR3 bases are TGTGCCAGCAGCTTTGGGACGGTCTCTGGAAACACCATATATTTT. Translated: CASSFGTVSGNTIYF.

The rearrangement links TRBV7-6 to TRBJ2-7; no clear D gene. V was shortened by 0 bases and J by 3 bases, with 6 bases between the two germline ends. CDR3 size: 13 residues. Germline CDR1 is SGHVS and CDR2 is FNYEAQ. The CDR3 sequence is CASSLAGDYEQYF. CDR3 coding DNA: TGTGCCAGCAGCTTAGCCGGTGACTACGAGCAGTACTTC.

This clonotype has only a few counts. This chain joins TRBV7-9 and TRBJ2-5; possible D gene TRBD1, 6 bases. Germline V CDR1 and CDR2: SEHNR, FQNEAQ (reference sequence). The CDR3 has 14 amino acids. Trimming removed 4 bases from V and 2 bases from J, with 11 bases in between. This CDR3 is CASSSHRAQETQYF. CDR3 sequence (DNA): TGTGCCAGCAGCTCCCACAGGGCACAAGAGACCCAGTACTTC.

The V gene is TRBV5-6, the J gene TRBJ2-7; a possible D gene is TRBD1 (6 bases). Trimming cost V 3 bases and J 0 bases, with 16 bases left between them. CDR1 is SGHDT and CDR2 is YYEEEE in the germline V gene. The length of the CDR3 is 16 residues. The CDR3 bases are TGTGCCAGCAGCTCGCTCCGTGACAGGTTCTCCTACGAGCAGTACTTC. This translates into CASSSLRDRFSYEQYF.

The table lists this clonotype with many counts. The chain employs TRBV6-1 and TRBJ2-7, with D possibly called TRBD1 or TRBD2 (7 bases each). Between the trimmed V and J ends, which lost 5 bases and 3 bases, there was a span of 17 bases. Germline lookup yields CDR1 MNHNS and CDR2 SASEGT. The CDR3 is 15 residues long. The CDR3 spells CASSQARGGSYEQYF. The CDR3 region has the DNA TGTGCCAGCAGTCAGGCCAGGGGGGGAAGCTACGAGCAGTACTTC.